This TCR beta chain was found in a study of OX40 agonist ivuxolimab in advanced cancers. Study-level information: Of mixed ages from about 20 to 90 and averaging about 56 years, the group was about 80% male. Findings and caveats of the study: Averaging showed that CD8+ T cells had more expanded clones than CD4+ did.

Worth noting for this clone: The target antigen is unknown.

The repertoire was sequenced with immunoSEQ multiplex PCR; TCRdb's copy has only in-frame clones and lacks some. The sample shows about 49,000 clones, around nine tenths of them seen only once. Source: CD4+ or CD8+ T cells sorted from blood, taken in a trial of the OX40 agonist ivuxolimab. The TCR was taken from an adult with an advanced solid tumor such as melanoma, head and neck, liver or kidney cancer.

The CDR3: CASSQQGNTEAFF. In DNA form, the CDR3 reads TGTGCCAGCAGCCAACAGGGGAACACTGAAGCTTTCTTT. The chain carries TRBV7-2 and TRBJ1-1; D is perhaps TRBD1 (6 bases). Trimming shortened V by 5 bases and J by 1 base, and 8 bases separated the two germline ends. The V gene's germline CDR1 is SGHTA and CDR2 FQGNSA. CDR3 size: 13 residues.